This TCR beta chain was found in a study of graft-versus-host responses after intestinal transplantation. Across the study: Transplantation in recipients was multivisceral, liver-intestinal, or isolated intestinal. Once they had received anti-thymocyte globulin induction, all recipients took tacrolimus and steroids for around three years.

This CDR3 region has 13 residues. Germline CDR1 reads SGDLS; CDR2 reads YYNGEE. Trimming left V 3 bases short and J 7 bases short, with 8 bases between. Findings and limits, study-wide: Across patients carrying graft-donor T cell macrochimerism, allografts held high graft-versus-host to host-versus-graft clonal ratios. Recipient marrow showed GvH clones, some seen first in ileum or blood.

Of note for this clone: No antigen is known for it.

Assay: immunoSEQ multiplex PCR; the TCRdb copy retains only in-frame clones and omits some. In the table there are approximately 25,000 clones, around 82% of which are singletons. The chain uses TRBV9 and TRBJ1-6, with D possibly TRBD1 on 5 matching bases. The sequencing here drew on unstimulated CD8+ T cells sorted from spleen or lymph node cells, taken before transplant. This clonotype was sampled from a human donor who was the organ donor for an intestinal transplant. The DNA of the CDR3 is TGTGCCAGCAGCGCCAAGGGGAATTCACCCCTCCACTTT. It translates to CASSAKGNSPLHF. The complete variable domain, with remaining parts taken from reference TRBV9 and TRBJ1-6, reads DSGVTQTPKHLITATGQRVTLRCSPRSGDLSVYWYQQSLDQGLQFLIQYYNGEERAKGNILERFSAQQFPDLHSELNLSSLELGDSALYFCASSAKGNSPLHFGNGTRLTVT.